Shown below are 15 T cell receptor beta chains from a single sample sequenced in a study of shared clonotypes between healthy human individuals. Sequenced by immunoSEQ multiplex PCR; TCRdb stores in-frame clones only, minus some. In the table there are about 2.4 million clones, just over 90% of which are singletons. Sequencing was done on a sample of naive CD4+ T cells sorted from blood. Subset given: CD45RA+ positively selected. The receptor set was obtained from a man younger than 30 in good health.

The chain combines TRBV28 with TRBJ1-2; D is ambiguous. Germline CDR1 is MDHEN and CDR2 is SYDVKM. The CDR3 has 16 residues. Deletions cut 2 bases from V and 1 base from J, with 14 bases between. Here the CDR3 DNA reads TGTGCCAGCAGTTTAGACCGCCGGCAGGTTAACTATGGCTACACCTTC. Amino acid sequence: CASSLDRRQVNYGYTF.

In the case of this clone: This sample also contains other DNA sequences that code for the same CDR3. V gene TRBV29-1 combines with J gene TRBJ2-3; no reliable D call. This CDR3 is built from 12 residues. With 3 bases removed from V and 2 bases from J, the gap between germline ends came to 6 bases. Germline V gene sequence: CDR1 SQVTM, CDR2 ANQGSEA. CDR3 sequence: CSVEGLTDTQYF. The CDR3 coding sequence is TGCAGCGTTGAGGGCCTCACAGATACGCAGTATTTT.

V usage is TRBV18 and J usage is TRBJ1-1; D remains unclear. The CDR3 covers 11 residues. V was cut by 6 bases and J by 8 bases, with 10 bases left in between. Germline V CDR1 and CDR2: KGHSH, LQKENI. The DNA of the CDR3 is TGTGCCAGCTCGTCTAACGGGGAAGCTTTCTTT. Translating it yields CASSSNGEAFF.

On this clone itself: This specimen includes other DNA sequences encoding the same CDR3. The CDR3 loop reads CASSYGDNEQFF. DNA for the CDR3: TGTGCCAGCAGTTACGGGGACAATGAGCAGTTCTTC. V usage is TRBV6-6 and J usage is TRBJ2-1; no reliable D call. The CDR3 spans 12 residues. Trimming pared 2 bases from V and 5 bases from J, leaving 4 bases between. The V gene's germline CDR1 is MNHNY and CDR2 SVGAGI (reference sequence).

The chain carries TRBV10-3 and TRBJ2-3; D ambiguous. Germline V lookup: CDR1 ENHRY, CDR2 SYGVKD. CDR3 length equals 14 residues. V lost 6 bases and J lost 5, with 15 bases in between. CDR3 in DNA: TGTGCCATCAGACCAGGACCGGAAGGAGATACGCAGTATTTT. Translated, it gives CAIRPGPEGDTQYF.

The chain employs TRBV7-2 and TRBJ2-7, with TRBD2 as a possible D gene (6 bases). Germline V gives CDR1 SGHTA, CDR2 FQGNSA. CDR3 size: 15 residues. Trimming removed 5 bases from V and 6 bases from J, with 20 bases in between. The CDR3 DNA is TGTGCCAGCAGCCCGGGGGTACAGGCCTTCTCCGAGCAGTACTTC. It yields the protein CASSPGVQAFSEQYF.

The chain has TRBV7-2 and TRBJ1-2; possible D gene TRBD1, 6 bases. The CDR3 consists of 15 residues. Trimming removed 3 bases from V and 4 bases from J, with 15 bases in between. Germline V lookup: CDR1 SGHTA, CDR2 FQGNSA. This chain's CDR3 is CASSLPGTRIYGYTF. In nucleotides, the CDR3 is TGTGCCAGCAGCTTGCCCGGGACACGTATCTATGGCTACACCTTC.

The genes are TRBV6-1 and TRBJ1-6, with 10 positions matching TRBD1. The CDR3 is 17 residues long. The junction had 10 bases not matched to a gene; V was cut back by 4 bases and J by 7 bases. Germline V gene sequence: CDR1 MNHNS, CDR2 SASEGT. The CDR3 nucleotides read TGTGCCAGCAGTGGCTCGGACAGGGGGGAACGAAATTCACCCCTCCACTTT. This translates into CASSGSDRGERNSPLHF.

The gene calls are TRBV4-1 and TRBJ2-3; TRBD2 matches 13 bases. With V trimmed by 5 bases and J by 4 bases, 6 bases remained unmatched. The germline gives CDR1 MGHRA, CDR2 YSYEKL. The CDR3 is 16 residues long. Written as DNA, the CDR3 is TGCGCCAGCAGCACCCGGACTAGCGGGGGACCAGATACGCAGTATTTT. Protein sequence: CASSTRTSGGPDTQYF.

V gene TRBV7-9 combines with J gene TRBJ2-5; D is unclear. Trimming left V 5 bases short and J 3 bases short, with 16 bases between. CDR1 and CDR2 (germline): SEHNR, FQNEAQ (reference sequence). The CDR3 consists of 15 residues. CDR3 coding DNA: TGTGCCAGCAGCGTACAACCGACCCTCGAAGAGACCCAGTACTTC. Amino acids: CASSVQPTLEETQYF. The variable domain in full, with the rest retrieved from reference TRBV7-9 and TRBJ2-5, is DTGVSQNPRHKITKRGQNVTFRCDPISEHNRLYWYRQTLGQGPEFLTYFQNEAQLEKSRLLSDRFSAERPKGSFSTLEIQRTEQGDSAMYLCASSVQPTLEETQYFGPGTRLLVL.

The chain combines TRBV6-5 with TRBJ2-1, with 7 bases identical to TRBD2. This CDR3 spans 15 amino acids. Per germline, CDR1 MNHEY and CDR2 SVGAGI. With V trimmed by 2 bases and J by 7 bases, 8 bases remained unmatched. The chain's CDR3 is CASSYGAAGNNEQFF. The CDR3 nucleotides are TGTGCCAGCAGTTACGGGGCAGCGGGAAATAATGAGCAGTTCTTC.

The rearrangement joins TRBV5-6 to TRBJ2-3; either TRBD1 or TRBD2 may supply D (6 bases each). The V gene lost 0 bases and the J gene lost 3 bases, with 17 bases spanning the gap. The CDR3 is made up of 17 amino acids. The germline CDR1 and CDR2 sequences are SGHDT and YYEEEE. In DNA form, the CDR3 reads TGTGCCAGCAGCTTGGCCGGAACGGGGGCGATAACAGATACGCAGTATTTT. It translates to CASSLAGTGAITDTQYF.

The chain recombines TRBV9 with TRBJ1-2; D call uncertain. Germline assignment: CDR1 SGDLS and CDR2 YYNGEE. This CDR3 is 13 amino acids long. Trimming took 1 base from V and 4 from J, leaving 8 bases between them. Here the CDR3 DNA reads TGTGCCAGCAGCGTAACAGAGGTCTATGGCTACACCTTC. It is translated as CASSVTEVYGYTF.

The chain carries TRBV4-1 and TRBJ1-2, with D possibly matching TRBD1 (6 bases). The CDR3 is made up of 15 amino acids. Germline-derived CDR1 and CDR2 are MGHRA and YSYEKL. The V and J ends lost 3 bases and 5 bases respectively, with 16 bases between them. CDR3 DNA: TGCGCCAGCAGCCAGCTCCAGGGGATGGTATATGGCTACACCTTC. Translation gives CASSQLQGMVYGYTF.

The rearrangement uses TRBV2 and TRBJ1-1; D is perhaps TRBD1 (5 bases). V was cut by 7 bases and J by 6 bases, with 15 bases left in between. Germline V CDR1 and CDR2: SNHLY, FYNNEI. The CDR3 runs to 13 residues. The DNA for the CDR3 is TGTGCCAGCACTATCAGGGAGGCGGCTGAAGCTTTCTTT. This codes for CASTIREAAEAFF.